A single sample is the source of the 3 T cell receptor beta chains below, sequenced in a study of CD8 T cells in ankylosing spondylitis. From the 5' RACE reads, TCRdb called clonotypes with MiXCR, one entry per CDR3 protein. This sample carries around 230,000 distinct CDR3 sequences, around 9.1% of them seen once, and the ten largest clones take 6.5% to 7%. The source material was blood, either unsorted or a sorted T cell fraction (not recorded which). The receptors stem from a male donor with ankylosing spondylitis or in good health (not recorded which).

Many counts were recorded for this clonotype. V gene TRBV20-1 combines with J gene TRBJ1-3; a possible D gene is TRBD1 (5 bases). Deletions cut 3 bases from V and 8 bases from J, with 20 bases between. This CDR3 region has 15 residues. Germline-derived CDR1 and CDR2 are DFQATT and SNEGSKA (reference sequence). The CDR3 protein is CSASPGGGGGDTIYF. CDR3 DNA sequence: TGCAGTGCTAGTCCCGGGGGGGGAGGAGGAGACACCATATATTTT.

This clonotype was seen many times. The chain combines TRBV12-3 or TRBV12-4 with TRBJ1-1; a weak D match, TRBD1 (6 bases). Trimming left V 6 bases short and J 6 bases short, with 17 bases between. The CDR3 totals 14 residues. CDR3 residues: CASSPDRRWAEAFF. CDR3 nucleotide sequence: TGTGCCAGCAGCCCCGACAGGCGCTGGGCTGAAGCTTTCTTT.

This clonotype was counted at least ten times. The V gene is TRBV10-3, the J gene TRBJ1-6; 8 positions agree with TRBD1. Germline CDR1 reads ENHRY; CDR2 reads SYGVKD. The CDR3 sequence is 14 residues long. V lost 4 bases to trimming and J lost 7 bases; unmatched junction nucleotides: 3. The CDR3 DNA reads TGTGCCATCAGTGGGGACAGGAAGAATTCACCCCTCCACTTT. Residues: CAISGDRKNSPLHF.